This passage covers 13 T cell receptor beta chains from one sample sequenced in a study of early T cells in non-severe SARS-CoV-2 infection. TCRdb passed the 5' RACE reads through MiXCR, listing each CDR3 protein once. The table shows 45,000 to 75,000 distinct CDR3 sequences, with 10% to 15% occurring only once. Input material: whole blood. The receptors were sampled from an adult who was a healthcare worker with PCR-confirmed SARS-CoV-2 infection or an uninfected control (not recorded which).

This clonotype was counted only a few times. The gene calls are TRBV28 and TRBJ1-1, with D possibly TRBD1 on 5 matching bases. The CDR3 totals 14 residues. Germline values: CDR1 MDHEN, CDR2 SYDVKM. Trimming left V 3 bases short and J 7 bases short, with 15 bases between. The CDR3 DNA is TGTGCCAGCAGTTTCGGGGCCCTGGGGAGTGAAGCTTTCTTT. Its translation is CASSFGALGSEAFF. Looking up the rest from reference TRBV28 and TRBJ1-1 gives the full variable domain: DVKVTQSSRYLVKRTGEKVFLECVQDMDHENMFWYRQDPGLGLRLIYFSYDVKMKEKGDIPEGYSVSREKKERFSLILESASTNQTSMYLCASSFGALGSEAFFGQGTRLTVV.

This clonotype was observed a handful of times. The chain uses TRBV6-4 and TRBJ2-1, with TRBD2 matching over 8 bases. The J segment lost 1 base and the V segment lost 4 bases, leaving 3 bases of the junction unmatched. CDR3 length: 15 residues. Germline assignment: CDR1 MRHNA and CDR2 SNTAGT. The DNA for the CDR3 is TGTGCCAGCAGTGTTACGGGAGGGTCCTACAATGAGCAGTTCTTC. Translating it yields CASSVTGGSYNEQFF.

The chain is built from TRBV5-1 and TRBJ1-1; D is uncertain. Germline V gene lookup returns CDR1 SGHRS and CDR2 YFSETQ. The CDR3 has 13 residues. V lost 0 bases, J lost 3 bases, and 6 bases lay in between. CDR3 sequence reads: CASSLDIDTEAFF. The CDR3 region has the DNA TGCGCCAGCAGCTTGGACATTGACACTGAAGCTTTCTTT.

The CDR3 here is CASSPQGQGPYEQYF. The CDR3 nucleotides read TGTGCCAGCTCACCACAGGGACAGGGCCCCTACGAGCAGTACTTC. The J gene is TRBJ2-7, the V gene TRBV18; 9 positions agree with TRBD1. The J segment lost 2 bases and the V segment lost 1 base, leaving 3 bases of the junction unmatched. Germline-derived CDR1 and CDR2 are KGHSH and LQKENI. The CDR3 length is 15 residues.

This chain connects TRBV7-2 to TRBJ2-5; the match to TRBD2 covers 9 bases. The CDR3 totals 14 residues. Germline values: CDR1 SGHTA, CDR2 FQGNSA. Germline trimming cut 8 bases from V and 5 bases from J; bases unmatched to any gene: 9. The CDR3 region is CASGRGGGMETQYF. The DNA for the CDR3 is TGTGCCAGCGGACGCGGGGGGGGCATGGAGACCCAGTACTTC.

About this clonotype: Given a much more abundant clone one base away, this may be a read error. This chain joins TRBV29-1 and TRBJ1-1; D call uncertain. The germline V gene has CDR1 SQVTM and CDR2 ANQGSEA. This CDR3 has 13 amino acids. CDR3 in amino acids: CSAYTGRNTKAFF. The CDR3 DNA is TGCAGCGCCTATACCGGACGGAACACTAAAGCTTTCTTT.

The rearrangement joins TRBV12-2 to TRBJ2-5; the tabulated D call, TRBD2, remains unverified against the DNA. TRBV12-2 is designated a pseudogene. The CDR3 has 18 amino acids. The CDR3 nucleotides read TGTGCAAGTCGCTTAGCCGGGACTAGCGGGAGGGCGTCAGAGACCCAGTACTTC. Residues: CASRLAGTSGRASETQYF.

The CDR3 loop reads CASSPWTSATNTGELFF. CDR3 nucleotide sequence: TGTGCCAGCAGCCCATGGACTAGCGCGACGAACACCGGGGAGCTGTTTTTT. The V and J genes are TRBV6-2 or TRBV6-3 and TRBJ2-2; 9 bases map to TRBD2. With 6 bases clipped from V and 0 bases from J, the junction kept 8 bases outside the gene matches. Germline loops: CDR1 MNHEY, CDR2 SVGEGT. CDR3 size: 17 residues.

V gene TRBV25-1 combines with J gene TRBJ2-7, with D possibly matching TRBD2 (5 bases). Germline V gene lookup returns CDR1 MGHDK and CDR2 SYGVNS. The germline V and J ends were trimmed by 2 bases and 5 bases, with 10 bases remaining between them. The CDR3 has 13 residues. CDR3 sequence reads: CASSEGREHEQYF. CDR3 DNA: TGTGCCAGCAGTGAAGGTAGGGAGCACGAGCAGTACTTC.

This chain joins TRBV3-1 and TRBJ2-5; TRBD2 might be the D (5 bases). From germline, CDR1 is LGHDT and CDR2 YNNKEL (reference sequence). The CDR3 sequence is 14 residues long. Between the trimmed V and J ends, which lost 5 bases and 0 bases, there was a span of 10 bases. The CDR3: CASSYSGDQETQYF. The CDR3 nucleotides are TGTGCCAGCAGCTACAGCGGAGACCAAGAGACCCAGTACTTC.

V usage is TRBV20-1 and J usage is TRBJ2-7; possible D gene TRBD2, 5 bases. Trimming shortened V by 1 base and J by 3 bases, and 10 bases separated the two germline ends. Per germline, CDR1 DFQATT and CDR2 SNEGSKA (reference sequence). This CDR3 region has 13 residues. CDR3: CSARGGVGYEQYF. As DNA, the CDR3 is TGCAGTGCTAGAGGGGGAGTTGGCTACGAGCAGTACTTC.

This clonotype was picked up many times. CDR3 sequence (DNA): TGTGCCACCAGTGTAACAGGGGGAACTGAAGCTTTCTTT. This gives the protein CATSVTGGTEAFF. The chain has TRBV24-1 and TRBJ1-1, with 8 bases aligning to TRBD1. Trimming took 5 bases from V and 5 from J; bases not matched to a gene: 3. CDR3 size: 13 residues. Germline V CDR1 and CDR2: KGHDR, SFDVKD.

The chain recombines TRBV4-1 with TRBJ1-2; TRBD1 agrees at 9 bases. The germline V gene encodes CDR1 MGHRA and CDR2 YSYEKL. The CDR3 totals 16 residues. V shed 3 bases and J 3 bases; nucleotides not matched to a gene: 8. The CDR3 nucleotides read TGCGCCAGCAGCCACATTCCCGGGACAGGGTACTATGGCTACACCTTC. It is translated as CASSHIPGTGYYGYTF.